Below are 28 T cell receptor beta chains sequenced from a single sample in a study of regulatory T cells in long-lasting Graves disease. As for time point: newly diagnosed GD, antithyroid drugs for less than 3 months. Generation of the TCR library employed RNA extracted from PBMCs. Sequencing libraries for TCR beta were prepared with iRepertoire HTBI primers and Arm-PCR of CDR3 regions. TCRdb used MiXCR to reprocess the multiplex PCR reads, holding one entry per CDR3 protein. Among 350,000 to 500,000 distinct CDR3 sequences listed, over 15% were seen once. Another study also made use of these data, one on T cells in Graves' hyperthyroidism and ophthalmopathy.

This specimen was peripheral blood mononuclear cells (PBMCs), taken at new diagnosis, from a patient treated with antithyroid drugs. All receptors come from a woman aged 18-29 years with Graves disease.

A note on this clonotype: An end of the junction differs from the germline gene, which may be a read error. This chain links TRBV5-1 with TRBJ2-5; D may match TRBD1 or TRBD2 (5 bases each). The germline V gene has CDR1 SGHRS and CDR2 YFSETQ. This CDR3 is 14 amino acids long. The chain's CDR3 is CASSLAEGLEIQYF. The DNA of the CDR3 is TGCGCCAGCAGCTTGGCTGAGGGGTTAGAGATCCAGTACTTC.

A remark on this clonotype: A read error is likely, as this CDR3 ends without the conserved phenylalanine or tryptophan. This chain uses TRBV6-2 or TRBV6-3 with TRBJ1-2, with 9 bases lining up with TRBD1. This CDR3 region has 15 residues. The V gene end was trimmed by 2 bases and the J gene end by 8 bases; junction bases not matched to a gene: 9. Germline V gene lookup returns CDR1 MNHEY and CDR2 SVGEGT. This chain's CDR3 is CASSYTGTGNAGYTS. CDR3 in DNA: TGTGCCAGCAGTTACACTGGGACAGGGAATGCGGGCTACACCTCC.

This clonotype occurred a few times. The chain has TRBV19 and TRBJ2-1, with 9 bases that match TRBD2. Germline CDR1 LNHDA, CDR2 SQIVND (reference sequence). The CDR3 is 16 amino acids. V was clipped by 5 bases and J by 0 bases; unmatched bases: 5. The CDR3 is CASSSFSGGSYNEQFF. CDR3 DNA sequence: TGTGCCAGTAGTTCCTTTAGCGGGGGCTCCTACAATGAGCAGTTCTTC.

Many counts were recorded for this clonotype. V and J are TRBV2 and TRBJ2-3; D uncertain. The CDR3 contains 13 residues. V lost 3 bases, J lost 7 bases, and 11 bases lay in between. Germline V gives CDR1 SNHLY, CDR2 FYNNEI. In DNA form, the CDR3 reads TGTGCCAGCAGTGAGTCAGAAGACAATACGCAGTATTTT. This encodes CASSESEDNTQYF. Based on the CDR3 plus reference TRBV2 and TRBJ2-3, the full variable domain is EPEVTQTPSHQVTQMGQEVILRCVPISNHLYFYWYRQILGQKVEFLVSFYNNEISEKSEIFDDQFSVERPDGSNFTLKIRSTKLEDSAMYFCASSESEDNTQYFGPGTRLTVL.

This clonotype was detected ten times or more. The J gene is TRBJ2-7, the V gene TRBV28, with TRBD1 matching 10 bases. Germline CDR1 reads MDHEN; CDR2 reads SYDVKM. The CDR3 contains 14 residues. J gave up 2 bases and V 6 bases, and 4 bases lay outside the gene matches. Here the CDR3 reads CASSFGTGAYEQYF. The CDR3 DNA reads TGTGCCAGCAGCTTTGGGACAGGGGCCTACGAGCAGTACTTC.

This clonotype was seen at least ten times. This sequence joins TRBV5-1 and TRBJ2-7; D is possibly TRBD1 (6 bases). The germline V gene encodes CDR1 SGHRS and CDR2 YFSETQ. There are 15 residues in the CDR3. Trimming removed 4 bases at V and 1 base at J, with 15 bases between. This chain's CDR3 is CASSASGTPSYEQYF. CDR3 nucleotides: TGCGCCAGCAGCGCATCCGGGACACCTTCCTACGAGCAGTACTTC.

J is TRBJ2-1 and V is TRBV6-5; the D is unclear. The V end was cut by 4 bases, the J end by 6 bases, with 19 bases between. CDR3 length: 16 amino acids. Germline loops: CDR1 MNHEY, CDR2 SVGAGI. CDR3 in DNA: TGTGCCAGCAGTTCTAGTTTCCGTCCCGTCCTCAATGAGCAGTTCTTC. It encodes CASSSSFRPVLNEQFF.

This clonotype has just a few counts. V gene TRBV15 combines with J gene TRBJ2-5; TRBD1 aligns across 8 bases. The CDR3 totals 16 residues. Per the germline V gene, CDR1 is LNHNV and CDR2 is YYDKDF (reference sequence). The V and J ends lost 5 bases and 2 bases, in that order; junction bases with no gene match: 10. CDR3: CATSGGGQGVQETQYF. CDR3 bases: TGTGCCACCAGCGGGGGAGGACAGGGCGTTCAAGAGACCCAGTACTTC.

The genes are TRBV29-1 and TRBJ2-1, with 9 bases that match TRBD2. The germline V gene encodes CDR1 SQVTM and CDR2 ANQGSEA. J was trimmed by 2 bases and V by 3 bases; bases with no gene match: 5. The CDR3 contains 15 residues. CDR3 nucleotide sequence: TGCAGCGTTGAGCCCCGGACTAGCGCCTACAATGAGCAGTTCTTC. Its protein product is CSVEPRTSAYNEQFF.

This rearrangement joins TRBV6-1 to TRBJ2-4; D call uncertain. The CDR3 has 17 amino acids. Germline values: CDR1 MNHNS, CDR2 SASEGT. V shed 6 bases and J shed 0 bases, with 18 bases lying between them. CDR3 sequence: CASSLEYRQLAKNIQYF. CDR3 nucleotide sequence: TGTGCCAGCAGCTTAGAGTATAGGCAGCTAGCCAAAAACATTCAGTACTTC.

The sample holds many counts of this clonotype. The rearrangement joins TRBV20-1 to TRBJ2-3; 12 positions match TRBD2. The CDR3 has 17 residues. Germline CDR1 is DFQATT and CDR2 is SNEGSKA (reference sequence). V was clipped by 0 bases and J by 2 bases; unmatched bases: 6. The CDR3 nucleotides read TGCAGTGCTAGAGACTCTAGCGGGAGGGGATCCACAGATACGCAGTATTTT. It yields the protein CSARDSSGRGSTDTQYF.

This clonotype was counted ten times or more. The rearrangement uses TRBV28 and TRBJ2-7; 10 bases are shared with TRBD1. Unmatched junction bases numbered 7, after V lost 7 bases and J lost 1 base. Germline CDR1 and CDR2: MDHEN and SYDVKM. This CDR3 is built from 15 residues. The CDR3 DNA is TGTGCCAGCAAAAGGACAGGGGGTCCATCCTACGAGCAGTACTTC. This sequence encodes CASKRTGGPSYEQYF.

This clonotype was counted between two and nine times. At one end the junction does not follow the germline gene, possibly because of a read error. This chain links TRBV5-1 with TRBJ1-2; D is unresolved. This CDR3 has 13 residues. In germline, CDR1 is SGHRS, CDR2 YFSETQ. The CDR3 coding sequence is TGTGCCAGCAGCTTAGCGGGAAAGGATGGCTACACCTTC. Its protein is CASSLAGKDGYTF.

The table lists this clonotype with many counts. V usage is TRBV12-3 or TRBV12-4 and J usage is TRBJ2-2; D is possibly TRBD2 (5 bases). This CDR3 is built from 11 residues. Trimming took 6 bases from V and 8 from J, leaving 7 bases between them. CDR3 in DNA: TGTGCCAGCAGAGCGGTGGGGGAGCTGTTTTTT. It encodes CASRAVGELFF.

About this clonotype itself: A much larger clone sits a single nucleotide away, making a read error possible. V usage is TRBV27 and J usage is TRBJ2-5, with 7 bases matching TRBD1. This CDR3 has 14 residues. After removal of 5 bases from V and 5 bases from J, the junction contained 8 bases not matched to a gene. CDR1 is MNHEY, CDR2 SMNVEV, per germline (reference sequence). Here the CDR3 reads CASSRQGVEETQYF. The CDR3 nucleotides are TGTGCCAGCAGTCGACAGGGAGTGGAGGAGACCCAGTACTTC.

In its sample, this clonotype was seen many times. The CDR3 sequence is CASSHSGGVQPQHF. The CDR3 DNA sequence: TGTGCCAGCAGCCATTCGGGGGGGGTTCAGCCCCAGCATTTT. This chain links TRBV3-1 with TRBJ1-5; perhaps TRBD1 as D (5 bases). The ends were cut back, 3 bases at V and 6 bases at J, with 12 bases in the middle. The CDR3 extends over 14 amino acids. Germline lookup yields CDR1 LGHDT and CDR2 YNNKEL (reference sequence).

Ten or more counts support this clonotype. This chain joins TRBV27 and TRBJ1-6; D is undetermined. CDR1 is MNHEY, CDR2 SMNVEV, per germline (reference sequence). V was clipped by 6 bases and J by 9 bases, with 15 bases between them. There are 14 residues in the CDR3. The DNA for the CDR3 is TGTGCCAGCAGCCTCCGGGGATCGAGTTCACCCCTCCACTTT. Its protein is CASSLRGSSSPLHF.

The rearrangement links TRBV20-1 to TRBJ2-7; D may be TRBD1 (5 bases). Germline-derived CDR1 and CDR2 are DFQATT and SNEGSKA (reference sequence). Trimming removed 0 bases from V and 5 bases from J, with 14 bases in between. The CDR3 contains 14 residues. CDR3 sequence reads: CSARDPAGWNEQYF. The CDR3 coding sequence is TGCAGTGCTAGAGATCCGGCAGGGTGGAACGAGCAGTACTTC.

The chain joins TRBV9 to TRBJ2-1; the match to TRBD2 covers 7 bases. The CDR3 loop spans 17 amino acids. The germline CDR1 and CDR2 sequences are SGDLS and YYNGEE. V lost 0 bases, J lost 0 bases, and 6 bases stayed unmatched. CDR3 sequence reads: CASSVEAGWGSYNEQFF. The CDR3 nucleotides are TGTGCCAGCAGCGTAGAAGCGGGGTGGGGCTCCTACAATGAGCAGTTCTTC.

As regards this clonotype: One base away lies a much larger clone, so this may be a sequencing read error. J is TRBJ2-7 and V is TRBV7-9, with 7 bases lining up with TRBD2. The germline V gene has CDR1 SEHNR and CDR2 FQNEAQ (reference sequence). The CDR3 length is 15 residues. The CDR3 region is CVSSPRGGGSVEQYF. The CDR3 DNA reads as TGTGTCAGCAGCCCCCGTGGGGGGGGGTCCGTCGAGCAGTACTTC.

The rearrangement uses TRBV28 and TRBJ1-2; no clear D. Looked up from germline, CDR1 is MDHEN and CDR2 is SYDVKM. Trimming stripped 7 bases from V and 5 bases from J, with 14 bases between. The CDR3 totals 13 residues. Written as DNA, the CDR3 is TGTGCCAGCACCTTTGGGAGATTGTATGGCTACACCTTC. It specifies CASTFGRLYGYTF.

The chain is built from TRBV7-9 and TRBJ1-1; D not certain. The CDR3 contains 15 residues. Trimming removed 2 bases from V and 0 bases from J, with 10 bases in between. Germline assignment: CDR1 SEHNR and CDR2 FQNEAQ (reference sequence). The CDR3 sequence: CASSLSAGVNTEAFF. The DNA for the CDR3 is TGTGCCAGCAGCTTATCTGCTGGAGTGAACACTGAAGCTTTCTTT.

This chain links TRBV6-1 with TRBJ1-5; 8 bases match TRBD1. Per germline, CDR1 MNHNS and CDR2 SASEGT. V gave up 6 bases and J gave up 5 bases; unmatched junction bases: 3. The CDR3 is made up of 13 amino acids. The CDR3 DNA reads as TGTGCCAGCAGGGTGACAGGGGATCAGCCCCAGCATTTT. This codes for CASRVTGDQPQHF.

V and J are TRBV5-1 and TRBJ2-5; no definite D call. CDR3 length equals 16 residues. The germline V gene has CDR1 SGHRS and CDR2 YFSETQ. The ends were cut back, 1 base at V and 2 bases at J, with 15 bases in the middle. The CDR3 reads CASSLNVGPRQETQYF. The CDR3 nucleotides are TGCGCCAGCAGCTTGAATGTGGGCCCGCGACAAGAGACCCAGTACTTC.

This clonotype was observed many times. The chain carries TRBV2 and TRBJ1-5; 9 positions match TRBD1. Trimming cost V 2 bases and J 4 bases; bases outside gene matches: 3. Germline CDR1 and CDR2: SNHLY and FYNNEI. CDR3 length: 15 amino acids. CDR3 nucleotide sequence: TGTGCCAGCAGTGAAATGACAGGGGGAAATCAGCCCCAGCATTTT. Protein product: CASSEMTGGNQPQHF.

V and J are TRBV7-2 and TRBJ2-3; D is ambiguous. Germline-derived CDR1 and CDR2 are SGHTA and FQGNSA. The CDR3 is 10 residues long. Trimming stripped 3 bases from V and 8 bases from J, with 3 bases between. The CDR3 loop reads CASSFGTQYF. The CDR3 DNA follows: TGTGCCAGCAGCTTCGGTACGCAGTATTTT.

This clonotype was observed at least ten times. As DNA, the CDR3 is TGTGCTAGTGGTTTGGACCCGACTAGCGAGGGCTACAATGAGCAGTTCTTC. It specifies CASGLDPTSEGYNEQFF. The chain employs TRBV12-5 and TRBJ2-1; 8 bases are shared with TRBD2. Germline lookup yields CDR1 LGHNT and CDR2 FRNRAP. CDR3 length: 17 amino acids. V dropped 1 base and J dropped 3; count of bases not matched to a gene: 8.

This clonotype was found a few times. The genes are TRBV5-1 and TRBJ2-1, with 7 bases identical to TRBD2. CDR3 length: 14 amino acids. The trim removed 10 bases at V and 10 bases at J, leaving 17 bases unmatched. The germline gives CDR1 SGHRS, CDR2 YFSETQ. DNA of the CDR3: TGCGCCTCAAGCTTGGTAGCGGGTCTCTCAGAGCAGTTCTTC. This sequence encodes CASSLVAGLSEQFF.